In this sample, the clone carrying this TCR beta chain turned up a few times. As yet, its antigen is unknown. The data are from a study of response to subunit inactivated influenza vaccine. Findings and caveats of the study: It was the authors' suggestion that each seasonal influenza vaccination recruits few new T cells.

The CDR3 totals 17 residues. CDR1 and CDR2 (germline): KGHSH, LQKENI. V lost 3 bases, J lost 6 bases, and 15 bases stayed unmatched. MiXCR, applied by TCRdb to the RT-PCR reads, yields one record per CDR3 protein. Here the sample spans about 500,000 distinct CDR3 sequences, under 8.5% being singletons. The sample here was PBMCs from blood, taken around 25 months after vaccination. This rearrangement joins TRBV18 to TRBJ1-1; 8 positions agree with TRBD1. This clonotype was sampled from a man aged 45 to 70 who received an inactivated influenza vaccine. DNA for the CDR3: TGTGCCAGCTCACCCCGGACAGGGAGGGTGCGGCGGGCTGAAGCTTTCTTT. This translates into CASSPRTGRVRRAEAFF.